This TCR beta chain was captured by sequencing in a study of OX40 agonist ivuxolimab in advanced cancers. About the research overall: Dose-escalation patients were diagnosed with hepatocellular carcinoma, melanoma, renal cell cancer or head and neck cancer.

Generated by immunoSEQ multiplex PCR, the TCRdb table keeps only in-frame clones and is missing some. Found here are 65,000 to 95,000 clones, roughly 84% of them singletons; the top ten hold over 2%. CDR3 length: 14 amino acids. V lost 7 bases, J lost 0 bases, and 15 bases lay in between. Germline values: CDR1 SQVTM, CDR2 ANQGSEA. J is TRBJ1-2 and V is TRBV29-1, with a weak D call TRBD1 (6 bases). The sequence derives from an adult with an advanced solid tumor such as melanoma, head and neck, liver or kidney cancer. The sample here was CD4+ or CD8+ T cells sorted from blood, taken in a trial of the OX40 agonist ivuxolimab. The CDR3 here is CSAADSPPNYGYTF. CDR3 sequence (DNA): TGCAGCGCCGCGGACAGTCCCCCTAACTATGGCTACACCTTC. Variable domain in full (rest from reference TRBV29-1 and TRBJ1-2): SAVISQKPSRDICQRGTSLTIQCQVDSQVTMMFWYRQQPGQSLTLIATANQGSEATYESGFVIDKFPISRPNLTFSTLTVSNMSPEDSSIYLCSAADSPPNYGYTFGSGTRLTVV.